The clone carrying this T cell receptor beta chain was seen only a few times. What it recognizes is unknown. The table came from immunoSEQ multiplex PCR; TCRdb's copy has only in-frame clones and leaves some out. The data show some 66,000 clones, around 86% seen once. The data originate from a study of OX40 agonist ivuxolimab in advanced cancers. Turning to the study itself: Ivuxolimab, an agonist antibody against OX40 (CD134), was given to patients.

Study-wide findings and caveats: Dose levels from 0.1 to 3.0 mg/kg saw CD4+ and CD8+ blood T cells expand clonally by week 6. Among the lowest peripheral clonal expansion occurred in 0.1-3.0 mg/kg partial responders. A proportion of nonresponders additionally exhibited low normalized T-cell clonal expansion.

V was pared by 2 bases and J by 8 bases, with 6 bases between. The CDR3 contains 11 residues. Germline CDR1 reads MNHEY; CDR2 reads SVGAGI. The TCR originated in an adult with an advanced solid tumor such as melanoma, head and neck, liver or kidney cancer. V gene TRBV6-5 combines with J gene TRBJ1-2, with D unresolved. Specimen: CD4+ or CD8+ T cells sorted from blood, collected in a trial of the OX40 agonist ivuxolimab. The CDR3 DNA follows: TGTGCCAGCAGTTACGCGGGGGGCTACACCTTC. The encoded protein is CASSYAGGYTF.